Shown below are 21 T cell receptor beta chains from a single sample sequenced in a study of blood T cells in healthy people across ages (dated by TCRdb to between 2014 and 2017). The library was prepared using 5' RACE. Sequencing used an Illumina HiSeq 2500. A second roughly 6 to 12 cycle PCR used a sample-barcoded 5' primer and a J-beta primer mix. TCRdb reran the public reads through fastp at Q25 and MiXCR, keeping productive beta chains. One record per CDR3 amino acid sequence lists the most common genes and DNA. The sample table shows a few hundred thousand distinct CDR3 sequences, and approximately 30% are seen once. The ten largest clones take up less than 20% of the sample. The source material was blood. The receptors come from a woman aged 70-85 years in good health.

The chain carries TRBV6-1 and TRBJ1-2; 10 nucleotides align to TRBD1. Germline CDR1 is MNHNS and CDR2 is SASEGT. J lost 7 bases, V lost 3 bases, and 14 bases had no gene match. The CDR3 spans 17 residues. In nucleotides, the CDR3 is TGTGCCAGCAGTGATCCCTCGACAGGGGGCCGTTCCGGTGGCTACACCTTC. Translation gives CASSDPSTGGRSGGYTF.

This chain uses TRBV27 with TRBJ1-2; TRBD1 might be the D (5 bases). The CDR3 is made up of 13 amino acids. Germline loops: CDR1 MNHEY, CDR2 SMNVEV (reference sequence). Trimming removed 5 bases from V and 2 bases from J, with 9 bases in between. The CDR3 DNA reads as TGTGCCAGCAGTCCCAACAGGAACTATGGCTACACCTTC. Translation gives CASSPNRNYGYTF.

In regard to this clonotype: At one of its ends the junction is not consistent with the germline gene, which may arise from a read error. This chain links TRBV20-1 with TRBJ2-5, with D unclear. The V gene's germline CDR1 is DFQATT and CDR2 SNEGSKA (reference sequence). This CDR3 spans 14 amino acids. In DNA, the CDR3 is TGCGGTGCTCTACACGTATCTAAGTCAGAGACCCAGTACTTC. This translates into CGALHVSKSETQYF.

The V and J genes are TRBV12-3 or TRBV12-4 and TRBJ1-5, with TRBD1 as a possible D gene (5 bases). V lost 6 bases and J lost 3, with 15 bases in between. The CDR3 runs to 15 residues. CDR3 in amino acids: CASSYRDAPNQPQHF. The CDR3 coding sequence is TGTGCCAGCAGCTACCGGGACGCCCCCAATCAGCCCCAGCATTTT.

The J gene is TRBJ1-4, the V gene TRBV7-9, with 10 bases fitting TRBD1. Germline CDR1 SEHNR, CDR2 FQNEAQ (reference sequence). The V and J ends lost 0 bases and 6 bases, in that order; junction bases with no gene match: 4. The CDR3 covers 16 residues. The CDR3 sequence is CASSLAVTGGHEKLFF. The CDR3 DNA is TGTGCCAGCAGCTTAGCGGTGACAGGGGGCCATGAAAAACTGTTTTTT.

This clonotype was seen once. V is TRBV5-1 and J is TRBJ2-2; D tentatively reads TRBD1 or TRBD2 (6 bases each). Germline loops: CDR1 SGHRS, CDR2 YFSETQ. V lost 0 bases and J lost 5, with 11 bases in between. The CDR3 is made up of 15 amino acids. This CDR3 is CASSLDGGRTGELFF. For the CDR3, the DNA is TGCGCCAGCAGCTTGGATGGGGGGCGAACCGGGGAGCTGTTTTTT.

The chain combines TRBV3-1 with TRBJ2-5; D is possibly TRBD2 (6 bases). This CDR3 is built from 14 residues. Germline V gene data show CDR1 as LGHDT and CDR2 as YNNKEL (reference sequence). Trimming removed 4 bases at V and 2 bases at J, with 11 bases between. In nucleotides, the CDR3 is TGTGCCAGCAGCCTTCGGGGGATGCAAGAGACCCAGTACTTC. Residues: CASSLRGMQETQYF.

This sequence joins TRBV20-1 and TRBJ2-3; D gene ambiguous. The length of the CDR3 is 15 residues. Germline V CDR1 and CDR2: DFQATT, SNEGSKA (reference sequence). The V gene lost 0 bases and the J gene lost 0 bases, with 10 bases spanning the gap. The CDR3 bases are TGCAGTGCTAGAGATCCAATAGTTAGCACAGATACGCAGTATTTT. Amino acid sequence: CSARDPIVSTDTQYF.

This CDR3 reads CASSFLGGEDGYTF. The CDR3 region has the DNA TGTGCCAGCAGTTTTTTAGGGGGCGAGGATGGCTACACCTTC. The V call is TRBV27, the J call TRBJ1-2; 7 bases are shared with TRBD1. CDR1 and CDR2 (germline): MNHEY, SMNVEV (reference sequence). The CDR3 contains 14 residues. The J segment lost 6 bases and the V segment lost 3 bases, leaving 7 bases of the junction unmatched.

The chain recombines TRBV6-6 with TRBJ1-2; maybe TRBD1 (6 bases). This CDR3 region has 13 residues. Trimming left V 6 bases short and J 6 bases short, with 14 bases between. CDR1 is MNHNY, CDR2 SVGAGI, per germline (reference sequence). The CDR3 DNA reads as TGTGCCAGCAGCCAAATTACAGGGAATGGCTACACCTTC. This codes for CASSQITGNGYTF.

This clonotype was seen ten or more times. The rearrangement uses TRBV3-1 and TRBJ2-7; D is unresolved. Germline V gene sequence: CDR1 LGHDT, CDR2 YNNKEL (reference sequence). The CDR3 is 14 amino acids. Trimming took off 0 bases at V and 4 bases at J, with 10 bases between the two ends. The CDR3 protein is CASSQDLLVYEQYF. CDR3 sequence (DNA): TGTGCCAGCAGCCAAGATCTCCTAGTTTACGAGCAGTACTTC.

The sample holds a few counts of this clonotype. The genes are TRBV15 and TRBJ2-1; no clear D gene. CDR1 is LNHNV and CDR2 is YYDKDF in the germline V gene (reference sequence). This CDR3 is built from 16 residues. V was cut by 1 base and J by 0 bases, with 10 bases left in between. CDR3 sequence reads: CATSRVVGNSYNEQFF. For the CDR3, the DNA is TGTGCCACCAGCAGAGTGGTGGGGAACTCCTACAATGAGCAGTTCTTC.

The chain is built from TRBV7-3 and TRBJ2-1; D ambiguous. The CDR3 spans 13 residues. CDR1 and CDR2 (germline): SGHTA, FQGTGA. V shed 2 bases and J shed 10 bases, with 12 bases lying between them. DNA for the CDR3: TGTGCCAGCAGCTTACGGCTCGACGGAGAGCAGTTCTTC. This gives the protein CASSLRLDGEQFF.

This clonotype occurred a few times. The chain joins TRBV12-3 or TRBV12-4 to TRBJ1-2; TRBD1 aligns across 9 bases. The CDR3 has 14 amino acids. V shed 2 bases, J shed 6 bases, and the junction held 4 bases outside the gene matches. CDR3 DNA: TGTGCCAGCAGTTTACACAGGGGGCAGGATGGCTACACCTTC. Translated: CASSLHRGQDGYTF.

There are a few counts of this clonotype. This chain links TRBV29-1 with TRBJ1-2; maybe TRBD1 (6 bases). This CDR3 contains 12 residues. Trimming stripped 3 bases from V and 6 bases from J, with 11 bases between. Germline loops: CDR1 SQVTM, CDR2 ANQGSEA. CDR3 sequence (DNA): TGCAGCGTTGATGGACAGAGGAATGGCTACACCTTC. This codes for CSVDGQRNGYTF.

The chain is built from TRBV4-3 and TRBJ2-7, with D perhaps TRBD1 (6 bases). This CDR3 contains 15 residues. V shed 4 bases and J shed 0 bases, with 13 bases lying between them. Germline CDR1 LGHNA, CDR2 YSLEER. The CDR3 DNA follows: TGCGCCAGCAGCCGGCGGACAGAGAGCTCCTACGAGCAGTACTTC. This codes for CASSRRTESSYEQYF.

The chain couples TRBV11-2 to TRBJ2-3; D unclear. The CDR3 is 13 residues long. Germline V CDR1 and CDR2: SGHAT, FQNNGV. V was cut by 4 bases and J by 4 bases, with 9 bases left in between. DNA of the CDR3: TGTGCCAGCAGCTCAGCCTTAGCAGATACGCAGTATTTT. This gives the protein CASSSALADTQYF.

V and J are TRBV4-3 and TRBJ1-1; TRBD1 agrees at 9 bases. Germline CDR1 is LGHNA and CDR2 is YSLEER. The V segment lost 0 bases and the J segment 11 bases; nucleotides outside the gene matches: 13. CDR3 length equals 16 residues. CDR3 protein: CASSQDWSSTGQGAFF. The CDR3 DNA follows: TGCGCCAGCAGCCAAGACTGGAGCAGTACCGGACAGGGGGCTTTCTTT.

This clonotype showed up just a few times. The rearrangement uses TRBV7-9 and TRBJ1-4; D is unresolved. The CDR3 consists of 14 residues. Germline loops: CDR1 SEHNR, CDR2 FQNEAQ (reference sequence). The V and J ends lost 0 bases and 7 bases respectively, with 9 bases between them. The CDR3 DNA reads as TGTGCCAGCAGCTTAGCCTCGGACTCTGAAAAACTGTTTTTT. Its translation is CASSLASDSEKLFF. Full variable domain (rest looked up from reference TRBV7-9 and TRBJ1-4): DTGVSQNPRHKITKRGQNVTFRCDPISEHNRLYWYRQTLGQGPEFLTYFQNEAQLEKSRLLSDRFSAERPKGSFSTLEIQRTEQGDSAMYLCASSLASDSEKLFFGSGTQLSVL.

The chain uses TRBV28 and TRBJ2-3; D is undetermined. The germline CDR1 and CDR2 sequences are MDHEN and SYDVKM. CDR3 length equals 11 residues. V was clipped by 5 bases and J by 2 bases, with 2 bases between them. DNA for the CDR3: TGTGCCAGCAGTGACACAGATACGCAGTATTTT. Translating it yields CASSDTDTQYF.

The CDR3 bases are TGTGCCAGCACCCCGACAGGGGCTAATTCACCCCTCCACTTT. Its translation: CASTPTGANSPLHF. V and J are TRBV12-3 or TRBV12-4 and TRBJ1-6; 8 bases are a match to TRBD1. CDR3 length: 14 amino acids. V gave up 7 bases and J gave up 6 bases; unmatched junction bases: 5.